This TCR beta chain was captured in a study of shared clonotypes between healthy human individuals (dated by TCRdb to the early 2020s). For the study in its entirety: A few men and a couple of women, aged 18 to 49 years, made up the cohort. For each donor, CD4 naive and CD4 memory were each given three plates, CD8 naive was given two plates, and CD8 memory was given one plate. To estimate repertoire size and how much clonotypes are shared between individuals, the study performed deep sequencing of blood TCR repertoires from a handful of healthy adults. To increase sequencing depth and limit assay-specific biases, TCR repertoire library preparation and sequencing were carried out by different laboratories using diverse techniques. Leukapheresis yielded between about 0.94 and 10 billion PBMCs per donor.

The donors were healthy, HIV-negative adults with no recently reported acute infections or vaccinations. Every donor was a Caucasian adult residing in Nashville, Tennessee, USA. CD4+ T cells were enriched by magnetic negative selection, after which naive cells were positively selected on CD45RA and the negative fraction was taken as the memory subset. After blood collection by leukapheresis, PBMCs were isolated using Ficoll-Histopaque density gradient centrifugation and then cryopreserved in the vapor phase of liquid nitrogen. Purity and quantity of every magnetically sorted T cell population were checked by analytical flow cytometry. Each sorted fraction had its genomic DNA isolated and then quantified by UV absorbance on a Nanodrop 2000c. V trim: 11 bases; J trim: 5 bases; unmatched bases: 4. From its cysteine to its phenylalanine, the CDR3 spans 14 amino acids. Only the CDR3 portion is preserved as DNA: 42 bases, with reading frame beginning at the first base. CDR1 and CDR2 are read off the germline V gene as ENHRY and SYGVKD.

TCR CDR3 regions were amplified from genomic DNA by multiplex PCR using the deep immunoSEQ assay. For each cell subset, the extracted genomic DNA was distributed evenly across all wells of several immunoSEQ 96-well plates, and each plate served as one replicate. Each replicate PCR for sorted subsets received about 200 ng genomic DNA, equal to around 32,000 T cell genomes. Purified libraries were quantified with a Qubit 3.0 fluorometer, sized on a Bioanalyzer 2100, and re-quantified with the KAPA Library Quantification kit. Each immunoSEQ 96-well plate was sequenced on its own single-read 150-cycle Illumina NextSeq 550 flow cell. Concerning the study's data processing: Because only junctional sequences without quality scores were contained in the immunoSEQ output, filtering matching that applied to full-length reads could not be performed. Sequences were annotated with PyIR, a Python wrapper for IgBLAST v1.9, and V/J genes and CDR3 were assigned using IMGT germline references. Reads with weak V/J assignments (E-value above 1e-6), missing CDR3, stop codons, out-of-frame junctions, or ambiguous translated residues were removed. V3J clonotypes were defined as sequences sharing the same inferred V gene, J gene, and CDR3 amino acid sequence. To compute the percentage overlap between repertoires, the number of shared unique clonotypes was divided by the size of the smaller repertoire. RTK rarefaction, the Chao1 estimator, and Recon v2.1 estimates of unobserved clonotypes were used to assess repertoire richness. OLGA was used to compute generation probabilities for all TCRbeta clonotypes that the gDNA method yielded from several donors. Drawn from immuneACCESS, this table holds only the in-frame rearrangements with V and J called that TCRdb kept. Clones are partly lost; checked studies trace under half to an unresolved V gene and leave the rest unexplained. V, J and clone size were drawn from that table, and D and trimming were deduced from the DNA. Across this sample there are some 790,000 clones, with over 55% seen only once. 1.8% of the sample is taken by the ten largest.

Comments on this clone: The target of this receptor is not known. Per-nucleotide qualities are absent, and no much larger clonotype sits a single base away.

General conclusions and limits of the study: Because the study included a small number of donors, the genetic and exposure-history diversity represented was limited. Pairwise subsampling indicated that sequencing depth was expected to affect the degree of clonotype sharing among donors. Rarefaction of sorted-subset datasets indicated incomplete sequencing despite the large sequencing depth. Higher generation probabilities were observed for clonotypes shared by all four sorted-subset donors than for non-shared clonotypes. Sharing across a few donors was observed for about 5% of naive CD4, around 3.5% of naive CD8, over 2% of memory CD4, and over 0.3% of memory CD8 clonotypes. Larger estimated clonotype richness was generally found for naive subsets than for memory subsets. Sampling was restricted to blood, and TCR repertoires in tissues likely differ from the TCR repertoires found in blood.

The sequencing sample was made of memory CD4+ T cells sorted from blood. Reading the label with the study, this specimen's cell subset or site is: CD45RA-negative fraction. The receptor chain draws on TRBV10-3 and TRBJ2-2, and 14 junction bases match TRBD2. This receptor was obtained from a woman aged 30 to 39 in good health. DNA sequence: TGTGCCCTCCGACTAGCGGGAGGGACCGGGGAGCTGTTTTTT. It codes for CALRLAGGTGELFF.